The rows below give T cell receptor beta chains drawn from one sample of a study of Ad26.COV2.S vaccination and SARS-CoV-2 variants. TCRdb's copy holds only in-frame clones and misses some; the assay was immunoSEQ multiplex PCR. In the table there are 250,000 to 300,000 clones, over 75% of which are singletons. Sequenced here: peripheral blood, sampled in a trial of Ad26.COV2.S vaccine versus placebo. The receptors were sampled from a person aged 18-60 years who received the Ad26.COV2.S COVID-19 vaccine or a placebo. CDR3s include the opening cysteine and the closing phenylalanine or tryptophan. The D gene is left open where the match is weak. Some rows have no size entry. The others give once, few or many, or a class for an expanded clone.

TRBJ2-4 | TRBD2 | . | TRBV2 | TGTGCCAGCAGTGGACTAGCGGGAATTCAGTACTTC | CASSGLAGIQYF
TRBJ2-5 | TRBD2 | . | TRBV2 | TGTGCCAGCAGTGAAAGTCGCAGCGGGGGTGAGACCCAGTACTTC | CASSESRSGGETQYF
TRBJ1-2 | . | . | TRBV7-9 | TGTGCCAGCAGCTTAGAGAGAGCAGGAAAAGGTGGCTACACCTTC | CASSLERAGKGGYTF
TRBJ1-1 | . | . | TRBV12-5 | TGTGCTAGTGGCCTTCTTCCCAACACTGAAGCTTTCTTT | CASGLLPNTEAFF
TRBJ2-2 | . | . | TRBV19 | TGTGCCAGTAGTCTACAGACGAACACCGGGGAGCTGTTTTTT | CASSLQTNTGELFF
TRBJ2-1 | . | . | TRBV4-3 | TGCGCCAGCAGCCAAGATGGAATTTTCAATGAGCAGTTCTTC | CASSQDGIFNEQFF
TRBJ1-1 | TRBD1 | . | TRBV6-5 | TGTGCCAGCAGTACAGGGGGCTCGACTGAAGCTTTCTTT | CASSTGGSTEAFF
TRBJ2-1 | . | . | TRBV5-1 | TGCGCCAGCAGCTTTGACTATATCAATGAGCAGTTCTTC | CASSFDYINEQFF
TRBJ2-7 | TRBD2 | few | TRBV5-4 | TGTGCCAGCAGCTTCCGGACTAGCGGCCGGAGGGTCCCCTACGAGCAGTACTTC | CASSFRTSGRRVPYEQYF
TRBJ1-5 | . | once | TRBV27 | TGTGCCAGCAGTTTTTGGGGTGATAGCAATCAGCCCCAGCATTTT | CASSFWGDSNQPQHF
TRBJ2-3 | TRBD2 | . | TRBV6-5 | TGTGCCAGCAGCGGGAGGAGAAGCACAGATACGCAGTATTTT | CASSGRRSTDTQYF
TRBJ1-4 | . | . | TRBV6-6 | TGCGTAACGCGGGGGCGGGCGGAGGAAAAACTGTTTTTT | CVTRGRAEEKLFF
TRBJ1-5 | . | few | TRBV4-1 | TGCGCCAGCAGCCAAGCGGCGCAGGGCTATCAGCCCCAGCATTTT | CASSQAAQGYQPQHF
TRBJ1-1 | . | . | TRBV5-6 | TGTGCCAGCAGCTTGCCGGCGGGTTGGGAGAGTGAGACTGAAGCTTTCTTT | CASSLPAGWESETEAFF
TRBJ1-1 | . | . | TRBV9 | TGTGCCAGCAGCGTAGCTCTTCGGGGGGAAGCTTTCTTT | CASSVALRGEAFF
TRBJ2-7 | . | once | TRBV25-1 | TGTGCCAGCAGTGCGGGGACTCCCGGAGACTACGAGCAGTACTTC | CASSAGTPGDYEQYF
TRBJ1-2 | . | few | TRBV5-4 | TGTGCCAGCAGCACGTCGGGGGGGGCTGGCTACACCTTC | CASSTSGGAGYTF
TRBJ1-2 | TRBD1 | . | TRBV2 | TGTGCCAGCCGGGGTTCTCTGGTCCCTGACAGGGGCCTAGCTAACTATGGCTACACCTTC | CASRGSLVPDRGLANYGYTF
TRBJ2-1 | TRBD2 | . | TRBV5-1 | TGCGCCAGCAGCGCGCGGGAGACTAGGGACAATGAGCAGTTCTTC | CASSARETRDNEQFF
TRBJ1-5 | TRBD1 | . | TRBV9 | TGTGCCAGCAGCGTAGGGGGACAGGGCGGCCAGCCCCAGCATTTT | CASSVGGQGGQPQHF
TRBJ2-5 | . | . | TRBV5-1 | TGCGCCAGCAGCGTAAGGGACGGGGAGGGGGCCCAGTACTTC | CASSVRDGEGAQYF
TRBJ1-3 | . | . | TRBV7-9 | TGTGCCAGCAGCTTAGCAGGGTATGGAAACACCATATATTTT | CASSLAGYGNTIYF
TRBJ2-7 | . | . | TRBV9 | TGTGCCAGCAGCGTAGGGGACATTCCAAGCTCCTACGAGCAGTACTTC | CASSVGDIPSSYEQYF
TRBJ2-7 | TRBD2 | . | TRBV6-4 | TGTGCCAGCAGTGACTCTAGCGGGGGCTCCTACGAGCAGTACTTC | CASSDSSGGSYEQYF
TRBJ1-2 | . | . | TRBV27 | TGTGCCAGCAGTTGGGACATAAACTATGGCTACACCTTC | CASSWDINYGYTF
TRBJ1-2 | . | . | TRBV19 | TGTGCCAGTAGTATACGGGGTTATGGCTACACCTTC | CASSIRGYGYTF
TRBJ2-7 | . | . | TRBV10-3 | TGTGCCATCAGTGAGGCGTTTGAGTCCTACGAGCAGTACTTC | CAISEAFESYEQYF
TRBJ2-7 | . | . | TRBV3-1/TRBV3-2 | TGTGCCAGCAGCCAAACCTACTACGAGCAGTACTTC | CASSQTYYEQYF
TRBJ1-5 | . | . | TRBV30 | TGTGCCTGGAGCCGAGACGGGGTTATCCAGCCCCAGCATTTT | CAWSRDGVIQPQHF
TRBJ2-3 | TRBD2 | . | TRBV5-1 | TGCGCCAGCCGGACTAGCGGGAGCACAGATACGCAGTATTTT | CASRTSGSTDTQYF
TRBJ1-2 | . | . | TRBV30 | TGTGCCTTGGAGGAGCTCTATGGCTACACCTTC | CALEELYGYTF
TRBJ2-2 | TRBD2 | many | TRBV11-3 | TGTGCCAGCAGCTTAGATCACGGCGGGAGTCTAAACACCGGGGAGCTGTTTTTT | CASSLDHGGSLNTGELFF
TRBJ1-2 | . | . | TRBV10-3 | TGTGCCATCAGTGGAAATGGGCTTACCCGATCCAGGTCTAACTATGGCTACACCTTC | CAISGNGLTRSRSNYGYTF
TRBJ2-1 | TRBD2 | . | TRBV5-4 | TGTGCCAGCAGCCCACCGCTAGCGGGAGGCCACAATGAGCAGTTCTTC | CASSPPLAGGHNEQFF
TRBJ1-2 | TRBD1 | . | TRBV6-5 | TGTGCCAGCAGCCTGGACAGGGAGGGCTATGGCTACACCTTC | CASSLDREGYGYTF
TRBJ2-1 | . | . | TRBV19 | TGTGCCAGTAGCTCCCGGATGGGCTACAATGAGCAGTTCTTC | CASSSRMGYNEQFF
TRBJ2-3 | TRBD2 | . | TRBV5-1 | TGCGCCAGCACCTTCGGGTCTAGCGGGGGTGTAGATACGCAGTATTTT | CASTFGSSGGVDTQYF
TRBJ2-7 | . | . | TRBV30 | TGTGCCTGGAGTAGGGGGGGCCTGAGGGAGCAGTACTTC | CAWSRGGLREQYF
TRBJ1-2 | TRBD1 | . | TRBV5-1 | TGCGCCAGCAAGAATACAGGGGGCTACTATGGCTACACCTTC | CASKNTGGYYGYTF
TRBJ2-7 | TRBD1 | few | TRBV19 | TGTGCCAGTAGCTGGACAGGGGACGGAGTCTCCTACGAGCAGTACTTC | CASSWTGDGVSYEQYF
TRBJ2-7 | . | . | TRBV19 | TGTGCCAGTAGTATCCCGGGGGGCAGGACGTACGAGCAGTACTTC | CASSIPGGRTYEQYF
TRBJ1-1 | . | . | TRBV11-3 | TGTGCCAGCAGCACAGGTATGAACACTGAAGCTTTCTTT | CASSTGMNTEAFF
TRBJ2-3 | TRBD2 | once | TRBV10-3 | TGTGCCATCAGTGGAGGCGGGAGCGCAGATACGCAGTATTTT | CAISGGGSADTQYF
TRBJ2-7 | TRBD2 | . | TRBV2 | TGTGCCAGCCCACCAAGCGGGGGGGGCCCCTACGAGCAGTACTTC | CASPPSGGGPYEQYF
TRBJ2-7 | . | . | TRBV30 | TGTGCCTGGAGTGGTAACTACGAGCAGTACTTC | CAWSGNYEQYF
TRBJ1-2 | . | . | TRBV3-1/TRBV3-2 | TGTGCCAGCAGCCAAGATCCCTGGGGTGCTAACTATGGCTACACCTTC | CASSQDPWGANYGYTF
TRBJ1-2 | . | . | TRBV7-9 | TGTGCCAGCAGCTTAGCGGGCGGACCTCTAGGGGGCTACACCTTC | CASSLAGGPLGGYTF
TRBJ1-5 | . | . | TRBV5-4 | TGTGCCAGCAGCCTCGGGGGGCGACGGAATCAGCCCCAGCATTTT | CASSLGGRRNQPQHF